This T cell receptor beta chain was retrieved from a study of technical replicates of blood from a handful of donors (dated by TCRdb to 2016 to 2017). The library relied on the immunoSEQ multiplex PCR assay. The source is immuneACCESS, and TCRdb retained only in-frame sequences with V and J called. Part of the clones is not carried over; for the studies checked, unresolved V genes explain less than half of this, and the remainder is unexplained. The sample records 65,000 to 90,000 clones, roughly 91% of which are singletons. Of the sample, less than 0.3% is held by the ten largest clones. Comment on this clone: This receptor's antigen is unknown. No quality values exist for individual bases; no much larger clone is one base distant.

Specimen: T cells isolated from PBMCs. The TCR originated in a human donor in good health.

The CDR3 region has the sequence CASSQPTGSSYEQYF. In nucleotides, the sequence is TGCGCCAGCAGCCAACCCACTGGGAGCTCCTACGAGCAGTACTTC. The V and J segments used are TRBV4-1 and TRBJ2-7; the D gene is perhaps TRBD2, from 5 matching bases. Based on the germline V gene, the CDR1 and CDR2 sequences are MGHRA and YSYEKL. Its CDR3 holds 15 amino acids, cysteine through phenylalanine. CDR3 DNA is the only sequence kept; it has 45 bases, read in frame from the first base. V is shortened by 2 bases, J by 0 bases, and the region joining them spans 11 bases.